The 13 T cell receptor beta chains in this list originate from one sample, sequenced in a study of shared clonotypes between healthy human individuals. TCRdb's copy holds only in-frame clones and misses some; the assay was immunoSEQ multiplex PCR. The data show about 2.4 million clones, more than 85% seen once. The material sequenced was naive CD4+ T cells from PBMCs. Documented subset: CD45RA+ positively selected. These receptors came from a man aged 18 to 29 in good health. Some clones in this sample may be carry-over from other donors' samples.

The J gene is TRBJ2-2, the V gene TRBV9; 7 positions match TRBD1. Germline V gives CDR1 SGDLS, CDR2 YYNGEE. J was trimmed by 6 bases and V by 3 bases; bases with no gene match: 11. The CDR3 runs to 16 residues. CDR3 in DNA: TGTGCCAGCAGCGGACCCGACAGGGCGATCGCCGGGGAGCTGTTTTTT. Its protein product is CASSGPDRAIAGELFF. Complete variable domain (other parts from reference TRBV9 and TRBJ2-2): DSGVTQTPKHLITATGQRVTLRCSPRSGDLSVYWYQQSLDQGLQFLIQYYNGEERAKGNILERFSAQQFPDLHSELNLSSLELGDSALYFCASSGPDRAIAGELFFGEGSRLTVL.

The chain combines TRBV7-2 with TRBJ2-5; TRBD2 is a possible D gene (6 bases). V lost 0 bases to trimming and J lost 3 bases, with 11 bases between them. The CDR3 contains 15 residues. Germline CDR1 reads SGHTA; CDR2 reads FQGNSA. The CDR3: CASSLAGLSEETQYF. The CDR3, as DNA: TGTGCCAGCAGCTTAGCGGGACTCTCCGAAGAGACCCAGTACTTC.

The DNA for the CDR3 is TGTGCCAGCAGCCCCCTCGGAGGACTCTCCTACAATGAGCAGTTCTTC. Translating gives CASSPLGGLSYNEQFF. The chain links TRBV14 to TRBJ2-1, with D tentatively TRBD2 (5 bases). Trimming removed 4 bases from V and 0 bases from J, with 13 bases in between. CDR3 size: 16 residues. The germline gives CDR1 SGHDN, CDR2 FVKESK.

This chain uses TRBV27 with TRBJ2-3, with TRBD1 identical over 7 bases. Unmatched junction bases numbered 16, after V lost 8 bases and J lost 5 bases. The V gene's germline CDR1 is MNHEY and CDR2 SMNVEV (reference sequence). CDR3 length: 16 residues. CDR3 nucleotide sequence: TGTGCCAGCCGAACTCGCCCGGGACAGACGAGAGATACGCAGTATTTT. Translating gives CASRTRPGQTRDTQYF.

The chain is built from TRBV23-1 and TRBJ1-2, with D possibly matching TRBD1 (5 bases). TRBV23-1 is given ORF status, its function remaining uncertain. This CDR3 has 15 residues. DNA of the CDR3: TGCGCTAGGAACCAGGGAACGGAGGTCCTCTATGGCTACACCTTC. Protein product: CARNQGTEVLYGYTF.

This chain connects TRBV30 to TRBJ1-5; D remains unclear. Germline assignment: CDR1 GTSNPN and CDR2 SVGIG (reference sequence). The CDR3 is made up of 13 amino acids. The V and J ends lost 4 bases and 0 bases respectively, with 7 bases between them. CDR3 sequence (DNA): TGTGCCTGGAACCCAGATAGCAATCAGCCCCAGCATTTT. This gives the protein CAWNPDSNQPQHF.

Concerning this clone itself: This specimen includes other DNA sequences encoding the same CDR3. The rearrangement links TRBV2 to TRBJ2-7; D is ambiguous. Trimming removed 6 bases at V and 1 base at J, with 4 bases between. Germline values: CDR1 SNHLY, CDR2 FYNNEI. The CDR3 totals 11 residues. CDR3 bases: TGTGCCAGCAGCTATTCCTACGAGCAGTACTTC. It specifies CASSYSYEQYF.

The count of this clone is one. The chain joins TRBV7-3 to TRBJ2-3; D is uncertain. V was shortened by 6 bases and J by 1 base, with 17 bases between the two germline ends. The CDR3 is made up of 16 amino acids. Germline-derived CDR1 and CDR2 are SGHTA and FQGTGA. Here the CDR3 reads CASSPTGYWGTDTQYF. The CDR3 nucleotides read TGTGCCAGCAGTCCAACTGGGTACTGGGGCACAGATACGCAGTATTTT.

V is TRBV6-5 and J is TRBJ2-1; D is undetermined. The CDR3 runs to 13 residues. Germline loops: CDR1 MNHEY, CDR2 SVGAGI. Trimming cost V 0 bases and J 8 bases, with 8 bases left between them. CDR3 residues: CASSYSDWDEQFF. For the CDR3, the DNA is TGTGCCAGCAGTTACTCAGACTGGGATGAGCAGTTCTTC.

This clone is a singleton in its sample. The chain carries TRBV28 and TRBJ2-7; 11 bases align to TRBD2. The CDR3 covers 15 residues. With V trimmed by 3 bases and J by 7 bases, 8 bases remained unmatched. Germline V lookup: CDR1 MDHEN, CDR2 SYDVKM. The CDR3 DNA reads as TGTGCCAGCAGTTTCTTCCTAGCGGGGGGACAAGAGCAGTACTTC. Protein: CASSFFLAGGQEQYF.

V usage is TRBV6-5 and J usage is TRBJ2-5; tentatively, D is TRBD2 (6 bases). The ends were cut back, 5 bases at V and 9 bases at J, with 10 bases in the middle. The CDR3 has 11 amino acids. Germline CDR1 MNHEY, CDR2 SVGAGI. As DNA, the CDR3 is TGTGCCAGCAGTCAAGGGGAGGCCCAGTACTTC. Translated: CASSQGEAQYF.

This sequence joins TRBV27 and TRBJ2-1, with D possibly being TRBD2 (6 bases). This CDR3 is 12 amino acids long. V gave up 6 bases and J gave up 12 bases, with 15 bases separating them. Germline V CDR1 and CDR2: MNHEY, SMNVEV (reference sequence). Here the CDR3 reads CASSAKVGGQFF. CDR3 nucleotide sequence: TGTGCCAGCAGCGCAAAGGTCGGGGGGCAGTTCTTC.

J is TRBJ1-3 and V is TRBV6-1; no reliable D call. CDR3 length equals 15 residues. V dropped 10 bases and J dropped 4 bases, with 20 bases sitting between them. Germline lookup yields CDR1 MNHNS and CDR2 SASEGT. CDR3 sequence reads: CATTRGQPLGNTIYF. CDR3 nucleotide sequence: TGTGCCACCACACGAGGGCAGCCTTTGGGAAACACCATATATTTT.